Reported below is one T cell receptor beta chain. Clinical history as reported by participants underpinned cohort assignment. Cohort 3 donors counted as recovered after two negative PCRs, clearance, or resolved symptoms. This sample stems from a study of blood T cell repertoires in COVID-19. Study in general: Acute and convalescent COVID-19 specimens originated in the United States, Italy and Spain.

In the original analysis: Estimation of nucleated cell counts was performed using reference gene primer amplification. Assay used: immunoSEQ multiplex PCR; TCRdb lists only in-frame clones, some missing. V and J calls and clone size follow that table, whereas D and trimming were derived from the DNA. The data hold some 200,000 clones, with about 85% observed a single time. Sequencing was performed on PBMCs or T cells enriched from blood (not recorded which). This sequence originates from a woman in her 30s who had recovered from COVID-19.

DNA of the CDR3: TGTGCCAGTAGTATGGGCAGTCTGAACACTGAAGCTTTCTTT. Its protein product is CASSMGSLNTEAFF. The chain has TRBV19 and TRBJ1-1; D unclear. Germline CDR1 reads LNHDA; CDR2 reads SQIVND (reference sequence). V was pared by 3 bases and J by 0 bases, with 8 bases between. The length of the CDR3 is 14 residues.